Below, 5 T cell receptor beta chains from the same sample are listed, as sequenced in a study of tissue T cells after allogeneic stem cell transplantation. TCRdb's table, derived via immunoSEQ multiplex PCR, lists solely in-frame clones and lacks some. Of thousands of clones listed, about 70% were seen once; the top ten hold around 25%. The sequencing used duodenal tissue, collected at autopsy. These TCRs come from a female patient aged 18 to 50 with steroid-refractory graft-versus-host disease after an allogeneic stem cell transplant. The graft donor may be the source of some T cells.

The J gene is TRBJ2-7, the V gene TRBV19; 10 positions agree with TRBD1. The CDR3 loop spans 14 amino acids. V shed 4 bases and J 5 bases; nucleotides not matched to a gene: 5. Germline CDR1 and CDR2: LNHDA and SQIVND (reference sequence). As DNA, the CDR3 is TGTGCCAGTAGTACGACAGGGGGCCGGAACGAGCAGTACTTC. Its protein product is CASSTTGGRNEQYF. Filled out from reference TRBV19 and TRBJ2-7, the complete variable domain reads DGGITQSPKYLFRKEGQNVTLSCEQNLNHDAMYWYRQDPGQGLRLIYYSQIVNDFQKGDIAEGYSVSREKKESFPLTVTSAQKNPTAFYLCASSTTGGRNEQYFGPGTRLTVT.

DNA of the CDR3: TGTGCCAGCAAAAGGGGGCATGCAGGAAACACCATATATTTT. This encodes CASKRGHAGNTIYF. V gene TRBV27 combines with J gene TRBJ1-3; 7 nucleotides line up with TRBD1. The V gene's germline CDR1 is MNHEY and CDR2 SMNVEV (reference sequence). The junction had 7 bases not matched to a gene; V was cut back by 7 bases and J by 4 bases. This CDR3 is 14 amino acids long.

The sample holds a few counts of this clone. The rearrangement uses TRBV7-8 and TRBJ1-5; a possible D gene is TRBD1 (5 bases). Per the germline V gene, CDR1 is SGHVS and CDR2 is FQNEAQ. V lost 1 base and J 6 bases, leaving 10 bases between the germline ends. CDR3 length equals 14 residues. The CDR3 loop is CASSLGRVLQPQHF. CDR3 coding DNA: TGTGCCAGCAGCTTAGGCAGGGTCCTTCAGCCCCAGCATTTT.

The chain is built from TRBV19 and TRBJ2-7; D is perhaps TRBD2 (7 bases). This CDR3 is built from 15 residues. CDR1 and CDR2 (germline): LNHDA, SQIVND (reference sequence). Trimming took 6 bases from V and 0 from J, leaving 15 bases between them. The CDR3 DNA sequence: TGTGCCAGTAGGGGGGCGGCGGGAGCCTCCTACGAGCAGTACTTC. Translated: CASRGAAGASYEQYF.

The chain links TRBV6-5 to TRBJ2-7; D remains unclear. The CDR3 runs to 14 residues. Germline V gives CDR1 MNHEY, CDR2 SVGAGI. V was shortened by 6 bases and J by 1 base, with 13 bases between the two germline ends. The CDR3 DNA follows: TGTGCCAGCAGCAATGCGCGACATTCCTACGAGCAGTACTTC. Protein: CASSNARHSYEQYF.